The 18 T cell receptor beta chains below come from one sample, sequenced in a study of control samples from healthy donors and cancer patients (dated by TCRdb to the early 2020s). Library preparation used the immunoSEQ multiplex PCR assay. As stored in TCRdb, this immuneACCESS dataset retains in-frame rearrangements with V and J assigned. A fraction of the clones does not appear; measured against another copy, unresolved V genes explain less than half of the discrepancy, and the remainder lacks a known reason. In all, the sample holds about 130,000 clones, and roughly 92% of those were seen once. Roughly 6% of the sample comes from the top ten. The sequencing input was blood. The receptors here all came from a man aged 18 to 29 in good health.

The chain recombines TRBV28 with TRBJ1-1, with unresolved D. Germline V gives CDR1 MDHEN, CDR2 SYDVKM. This CDR3 region has 14 residues. Between the trimmed V and J ends, which lost 7 bases and 8 bases, there was a span of 20 bases. CDR3 sequence (DNA): TGTGCCAGCATAGGGTCAAGCAGCAAGGCAGAAGCTTTCTTT. It translates to CASIGSSSKAEAFF.

The chain employs TRBV3-1 (or the pseudogene TRBV3-2) and TRBJ2-3; D is undetermined. The CDR3 covers 16 residues. The germline V gene encodes CDR1 LGHDT and CDR2 YNNKEL (reference sequence). The V gene lost 4 bases and the J gene lost 1 base, with 15 bases spanning the gap. CDR3 DNA sequence: TGTGCCAGCAGCCCCTACGTCACCCCTCGCACAGATACGCAGTATTTT. Residues: CASSPYVTPRTDTQYF.

The chain's CDR3 is CASSLRQTFDEQYF. The CDR3 DNA is TGTGCCAGCAGCTTACGACAGACCTTCGACGAGCAGTACTTC. This rearrangement joins TRBV5-4 to TRBJ2-7; weak D call: TRBD1 (5 bases). The CDR3 contains 14 residues. Between the trimmed V and J ends, which lost 2 bases and 5 bases, there was a span of 14 bases. The germline V gene has CDR1 SGHNT and CDR2 YYREEE (reference sequence).

CDR3 DNA: TGTGCCAGCAGCTCGACTGGCTCCTACGAGCAGTACTTC. Translating it yields CASSSTGSYEQYF. This rearrangement joins TRBV7-9 to TRBJ2-7; D is uncertain. The CDR3 loop spans 13 amino acids. V dropped 4 bases and J dropped 0 bases, with 7 bases sitting between them. Per germline, CDR1 SEHNR and CDR2 FQNEAQ (reference sequence).

The chain employs TRBV5-4 and TRBJ1-6, with unresolved D. The CDR3 is 14 residues long. From germline, CDR1 is SGHNT and CDR2 YYREEE (reference sequence). V was pared by 0 bases and J by 7 bases, with 8 bases between. The CDR3 nucleotides are TGTGCCAGCAGCTTGGATAGGTCAAATTCACCCCTCCACTTT. Its translation is CASSLDRSNSPLHF.

This chain joins TRBV5-4 and TRBJ2-7; D is tentatively TRBD1 or TRBD2 (6 bases each). The CDR3 sequence is 14 residues long. V gave up 0 bases and J gave up 5 bases, with 12 bases separating them. Germline CDR1 SGHNT, CDR2 YYREEE (reference sequence). This CDR3 reads CASSLAGAANEQYF. In DNA form, the CDR3 reads TGTGCCAGCAGCTTGGCGGGGGCCGCTAACGAGCAGTACTTC.

This sequence joins TRBV5-1 and TRBJ2-4, with D maybe TRBD1 (5 bases). The CDR3 sequence is 14 residues long. Germline V CDR1 and CDR2: SGHRS, YFSETQ. The V end lost 4 bases, the J end lost 7 bases, and 15 bases lay between the germline ends. This CDR3 reads CASSSQGKGNIQYF. CDR3 in DNA: TGCGCCAGCAGCAGCCAGGGAAAGGGCAACATTCAGTACTTC.

The chain has TRBV6-5 and TRBJ1-2, with 12 positions matching TRBD1. Germline loops: CDR1 MNHEY, CDR2 SVGAGI. The CDR3 consists of 15 residues. V shed 6 bases and J 8 bases; nucleotides not matched to a gene: 10. CDR3 loop: CASRLGTGGPLGYTF. The CDR3, as DNA: TGTGCCAGCAGACTCGGGACAGGGGGCCCCCTAGGCTACACCTTC.

The chain carries TRBV4-2 and TRBJ2-1, with D possibly TRBD1 on 5 matching bases. The CDR3 contains 13 residues. CDR1 is LGHNA, CDR2 YNFKEQ, per germline. Trimming took off 0 bases at V and 8 bases at J, with 8 bases between the two ends. Written as DNA, the CDR3 is TGTGCCAGCAGCCAAGATAGGGGTTATGAGCAGTTCTTC. It yields the protein CASSQDRGYEQFF.

The CDR3 DNA sequence: TGTGCCAGCAGCTTAGGGGATGGTAGCGGGGTCAGGCGAGAGACCCAGTACTTC. Encoded protein: CASSLGDGSGVRRETQYF. The chain joins TRBV7-9 to TRBJ2-5; 8 bases line up with TRBD2. J was trimmed by 4 bases and V by 1 base; bases with no gene match: 14. The CDR3 loop spans 18 amino acids. The V gene's germline CDR1 is SEHNR and CDR2 FQNEAQ (reference sequence).

About this clone: Other nucleotide sequences in the sample specify the same CDR3. The chain joins TRBV2 to TRBJ2-3; D unresolved. Germline CDR1 and CDR2: SNHLY and FYNNEI. V dropped 2 bases and J dropped 14 bases, with 14 bases sitting between them. This CDR3 is built from 12 residues. This CDR3 is CASSEIKGHAYF. In DNA form, the CDR3 reads TGTGCCAGCAGTGAAATAAAGGGTCATGCGTATTTT.

The gene calls are TRBV7-2 and TRBJ2-2; the D is unclear. Germline lookup yields CDR1 SGHTA and CDR2 FQGNSA. CDR3 length equals 14 residues. Between the trimmed V and J ends, which lost 6 bases and 6 bases, there was a span of 14 bases. The chain's CDR3 is CASSKKRVPGELFF. Written as DNA, the CDR3 is TGTGCCAGCAGTAAGAAAAGGGTTCCCGGGGAGCTGTTTTTT.

This chain links TRBV11-2 with TRBJ1-1, with a weak D call TRBD1 (5 bases). Germline CDR1 and CDR2: SGHAT and FQNNGV. V was cut by 5 bases and J by 0 bases, with 22 bases left in between. There are 18 residues in the CDR3. Here the CDR3 DNA reads TGTGCCAGCAGCCCGGACTTCAAGGCGGGACGCTTGAACACTGAAGCTTTCTTT. It specifies CASSPDFKAGRLNTEAFF.

The rearrangement uses TRBV30 and TRBJ1-5; D gene ambiguous. V gave up 5 bases and J gave up 2 bases, with 4 bases separating them. Per the germline V gene, CDR1 is GTSNPN and CDR2 is SVGIG (reference sequence). The CDR3 extends over 11 amino acids. CDR3 coding DNA: TGTGCCTGGGGAGGCAATCAGCCCCAGCATTTT. This translates into CAWGGNQPQHF.

This chain connects TRBV5-6 to TRBJ2-7, with D possibly TRBD1 on 6 matching bases. Trimming took off 3 bases at V and 2 bases at J, with 21 bases between the two ends. Germline CDR1 reads SGHDT; CDR2 reads YYEEEE. There are 17 residues in the CDR3. CDR3: CASSSDSLTRTPYEQYF. The CDR3 nucleotides read TGTGCCAGCAGCTCGGACAGCCTAACCCGGACCCCCTACGAGCAGTACTTC.

This sequence joins TRBV12-3 or TRBV12-4 and TRBJ1-5; TRBD1 might be the D (5 bases). Trimming took 4 bases from V and 6 from J, leaving 7 bases between them. CDR3 length: 12 amino acids. The CDR3 DNA sequence: TGTGCCAGCAGTTACGGGGGTCAGCCCCAGCATTTT. It translates to CASSYGGQPQHF.

V usage is TRBV5-1 and J usage is TRBJ2-2, with TRBD2 matching 9 bases. Losses at the gene ends were 1 base for V and 4 bases for J; bases not matched to a gene: 2. Germline CDR1 and CDR2: SGHRS and YFSETQ. This CDR3 spans 15 amino acids. Written as DNA, the CDR3 is TGCGCCAGCAGCTTGCCTAGCGGGGCCACCGGGGAGCTGTTTTTT. Protein product: CASSLPSGATGELFF.

The chain is built from TRBV10-1 and TRBJ2-1, with 7 bases aligning to TRBD2. CDR1 is WNHNN, CDR2 SYGVQD, per germline (reference sequence). CDR3 size: 13 residues. The V gene end was trimmed by 4 bases and the J gene end by 10 bases; junction bases not matched to a gene: 7. This CDR3 reads CASSVGGKGEQFF. As DNA, the CDR3 is TGCGCCAGCAGTGTCGGGGGGAAGGGAGAGCAGTTCTTC.